This TCR beta chain stems from a study of blood T cell repertoires in COVID-19. Study as a whole: Sources were T cells, B-cell-depleted T cells, or PBMCs; the material itself was cDNA or gDNA.

Repertoires were generated with immunoSEQ multiplex PCR, while TCRdb's copy carries only in-frame clones and drops some. The sample gives fewer than 85,000 clones, about 74% of which show up once; under 2.5% is in the top ten. Trimming stripped 5 bases from V and 6 bases from J, with 7 bases between. Germline V gene sequence: CDR1 LNHDA, CDR2 SQIVND (reference sequence). The CDR3 spans 12 residues. The sequenced sample was peripheral blood. The chain joins TRBV19 to TRBJ2-2, with D possibly matching TRBD1 (6 bases). This clonotype was sampled from a man aged 65-85 years with COVID-19, enrolled during active disease. The CDR3 nucleotides are TGTGCCAGTAGTGAGGGGGCCGGGGAGCTGTTTTTT. Translated, it gives CASSEGAGELFF.